This record concerns one T cell receptor beta chain sequence. Its specificity is not known. Sequence at one end of the junction differs from germline and may be a read error. Co-extraction of both nucleic acids (RNA and DNA) used 20-30 mg of unsorted bulk tissue. Primary liver carcinoma, confirmed by histopathology, was surgically resected. The data were taken from a study of tumor-infiltrating lymphocytes in primary liver carcinoma. Study context: Staging placed the tumors at T1-T3 N0M0, and they measured about 4.2 to 11 cm across. General study results and limits: The top-250-clone fraction was significantly higher in tumors than in blood (p = 0.039).

Making TCR beta cDNA involved approximately 510 ng total RNA and a constant-region primer. Employing slightly modified ARM-PCR, three nested multiplex PCR rounds were run, and these gave rise to the TCR beta libraries. Running nine to ten cycles apiece, the first two PCR rounds relied on TRBV1-TRBV30 forward primers together with a C-beta reverse primer. TCRdb reanalysed the multiplex PCR reads using MiXCR and keeps one entry per CDR3 protein. The sample lists approximately 80,000 distinct CDR3 sequences, 69% occurring once. This CDR3 has 15 residues. CDR1 and CDR2 (germline): KGHDR, SFDVKD. The origin of this receptor is a man aged 35-49 years with primary liver carcinoma and hepatitis B virus infection. Source material: tumor-adjacent normal liver tissue. This chain connects TRBV24-1 to TRBJ1-1; D is perhaps TRBD1 (5 bases). For the CDR3, the DNA is TGTGACACCAGCACCGGGACCCAGGGGAACACTGAAGCTTTCTTT. Translating it yields CDTSTGTQGNTEAFF.